Each of the 30 T cell receptor beta chains below was sequenced from the same sample in a study of tumor-infiltrating lymphocytes in primary liver carcinoma. Out of unsorted whole blood came the blood RNA, and germline DNA was extracted as well. Reverse transcription of 500 to 650 ng total RNA with a constant-region primer produced TCR beta cDNA. What produced the TCR beta libraries was three nested multiplex PCR rounds using slightly modified ARM-PCR. With TRBV1-TRBV30 forward primers and a C-beta reverse primer, the first two PCR rounds were run for around 10 cycles each. Via MiXCR, TCRdb re-called the multiplex PCR reads, giving one row per CDR3 protein. In the table there are about 310,000 distinct CDR3 sequences, 65% of which are singletons. Sequenced sample: peripheral blood. The receptors stem from a man in his forties with primary liver carcinoma and hepatitis B virus infection.

This clonotype came up many times. The chain uses TRBV4-1 and TRBJ1-2, with TRBD1 identical over 7 bases. Germline V gene data show CDR1 as MGHRA and CDR2 as YSYEKL. The J segment lost 3 bases and the V segment lost 1 base, leaving 5 bases of the junction unmatched. This CDR3 has 15 amino acids. The CDR3 protein is CASSQVVGGDYGYTF. The CDR3 coding sequence is TGCGCCAGCAGCCAAGTTGTAGGGGGCGACTATGGCTACACCTTC.

This chain uses TRBV6-5 with TRBJ2-3; the D gene is possibly TRBD1 (5 bases). Trimming stripped 2 bases from V and 7 bases from J, with 13 bases between. The length of the CDR3 is 14 residues. Germline loops: CDR1 MNHEY, CDR2 SVGAGI. Here the CDR3 DNA reads TGTGCCAGCAGTTACCGGAAAGGGGCGAATACGCAGTATTTT. This codes for CASSYRKGANTQYF.

The rearrangement links TRBV7-9 to TRBJ1-1; D is uncertain. The CDR3 spans 13 residues. Germline V lookup: CDR1 SEHNR, CDR2 FQNEAQ (reference sequence). With 5 bases removed from V and 3 bases from J, the gap between germline ends came to 10 bases. CDR3 in amino acids: CASSKTPDTEAFF. The CDR3 nucleotides read TGTGCCAGCAGCAAAACACCGGACACTGAAGCTTTCTTT.

To note about this clonotype: The final CDR3 position lacks the conserved phenylalanine or tryptophan, pointing to a likely read error. It is unclear where the CDR3 begins or ends on the DNA, so no DNA is shown, and the CDR3 is as TCRdb lists it. The genes are TRBV11-3 and TRBJ2-5; the table gives TRBD1 as D, unverified against the DNA. The CDR3 is 13 residues long, counting both termini. The germline V gene has CDR1 SGHNT and CDR2 YENEEA. CDR3: CASSLGWGETHYI.

In regard to this clonotype: This CDR3 fails to terminate in the conserved phenylalanine or tryptophan, so it likely reflects a read error. The rearrangement links TRBV7-9 to TRBJ2-1; TRBD1 or TRBD2 may be the D gene (5 bases each). With 7 bases removed from V and 9 bases from J, the gap between germline ends came to 19 bases. This CDR3 is built from 14 residues. The V gene's germline CDR1 is SEHNR and CDR2 FQNEAQ (reference sequence). The CDR3 nucleotides read TGTGCCAGCAACCCAAATCTGCCAGGGAGTGAGCAGTTCCTC. Protein sequence: CASNPNLPGSEQFL.

This clonotype was found a few times. The chain recombines TRBV5-1 with TRBJ2-5; no clear D. This CDR3 contains 15 residues. Germline V gives CDR1 SGHRS, CDR2 YFSETQ. Deletions cut 0 bases from V and 2 bases from J, with 11 bases between. The CDR3 reads CASSLARGNQETQYF. For the CDR3, the DNA is TGCGCCAGCAGCTTGGCCCGCGGCAATCAAGAGACCCAGTACTTC.

There are many counts of this clonotype. V gene TRBV29-1 combines with J gene TRBJ2-7, with TRBD2 as a possible D gene (5 bases). The CDR3 is made up of 13 amino acids. Trimming took off 2 bases at V and 2 bases at J, with 10 bases between the two ends. CDR1 and CDR2 from the germline V gene are SQVTM and ANQGSEA. CDR3 protein: CSVERREPYEQYF. The CDR3 nucleotides are TGCAGCGTTGAAAGACGGGAACCCTACGAGCAGTACTTC.

This clonotype was detected many times. The CDR3 bases are TGTGCCAGCAGTTACCGAGACAGGGGCACCGGGGAGCTGTTTTTT. Its protein is CASSYRDRGTGELFF. The chain employs TRBV6-5 and TRBJ2-2; 8 bases line up with TRBD1. J lost 4 bases, V lost 2 bases, and 3 bases had no gene match. CDR1 and CDR2 (germline): MNHEY, SVGAGI. The CDR3 contains 15 residues.

This clonotype has a handful of counts. The gene calls are TRBV25-1 and TRBJ1-2; D is uncertain. Between the trimmed V and J ends, which lost 2 bases and 4 bases, there was a span of 11 bases. Germline V gene lookup returns CDR1 MGHDK and CDR2 SYGVNS. The CDR3 consists of 14 residues. The CDR3 bases are TGTGCCAGCAGTGAAATAGGCGGTGGCTATGGCTACACCTTC. It yields the protein CASSEIGGGYGYTF.

Comment on this clonotype: At one boundary the junction diverges from the germline segment, which might be a read error. The V and J genes are TRBV12-3 or TRBV12-4 and TRBJ1-2; D is perhaps TRBD1 (5 bases). The CDR3 length is 14 residues. CDR3 residues: CASSLARGKGGHTF. As DNA, the CDR3 is TGTGCCAGTAGTTTAGCGCGGGGGAAAGGTGGCCACACCTTC.

This clonotype was counted between two and nine times. The J gene is TRBJ2-2, the V gene TRBV5-1, with D unclear. V lost 4 bases to trimming and J lost 1 base, with 8 bases between them. The CDR3 is 14 residues long. The germline V gene encodes CDR1 SGHRS and CDR2 YFSETQ. This CDR3 is CASSARLNTGELFF. The CDR3, as DNA: TGCGCCAGCAGCGCACGGTTGAACACCGGGGAGCTGTTTTTT.

This clonotype was picked up a small number of times. At one boundary the junction diverges from the germline segment, which might be a read error. The CDR3 loop reads CVSSRYDLGSPLHF. The CDR3 region has the DNA TGCGTCAGCAGCCGGTATGATCTCGGTTCACCCCTCCACTTT. This chain links TRBV4-1 with TRBJ1-6; D is uncertain. This CDR3 has 14 amino acids. Germline lookup yields CDR1 MGHRA and CDR2 YSYEKL.

With respect to this clonotype: This may stem from a read error, because a much larger clone lies one nucleotide away. The rearrangement joins TRBV6-6 to TRBJ2-3; D may be TRBD1 or TRBD2 (5 bases each). CDR3 size: 16 residues. Germline V lookup: CDR1 MNHNY, CDR2 SVGAGI (reference sequence). The CDR3 is CASSYMGERTTDAQYF. The CDR3 bases are TGTGCCAGCAGTTACATGGGGGAGCGAACCACAGATGCGCAGTATTTT.

This clonotype is a singleton in its sample. A much bigger clone sits one base away, suggesting this may be a read error. The CDR3 end shows no conserved phenylalanine or tryptophan, and so a read error is likely. The genes are TRBV4-3 and TRBJ2-1, with 13 bases that match TRBD2. Germline V gene lookup returns CDR1 LGHNA and CDR2 YSLEER. After removal of 0 bases from V and 4 bases from J, the junction contained 18 bases not matched to a gene. CDR3 length equals 22 residues. For the CDR3, the DNA is TGCGCCAGCAGCCAAGATCTACCAATAGGACTAGCGGGGGAAGTAGTATACAATGAGCAGTTCTTG. Amino acid sequence: CASSQDLPIGLAGEVVYNEQFL.

Remarks on this clonotype: A much bigger clone sits one base away, suggesting this may be a read error. This chain joins TRBV6-5 and TRBJ2-7; 12 positions match TRBD2. V lost 5 bases to trimming and J lost 4 bases; unmatched junction nucleotides: 6. Per germline, CDR1 MNHEY and CDR2 SVGAGI. The CDR3 has 15 residues. This CDR3 reads CASSQTSGGFYEQYF. For the CDR3, the DNA is TGTGCCAGCAGTCAGACTAGCGGGGGCTTTTACGAGCAGTACTTC.

To note about this clonotype: An end of the junction does not agree with germline; a read error may underlie this. The chain is built from TRBV28 and TRBJ1-1; D might be TRBD1 (5 bases). Germline CDR1 MDHEN, CDR2 SYDVKM. CDR3 length: 15 amino acids. CDR3 DNA sequence: TGTGCCGGCAGTCTCACCGCGGCAGGGCGTATAGGAGCTTTCTTT. Amino acids: CAGSLTAAGRIGAFF.

A few counts support this clonotype. The genes are TRBV6-1 and TRBJ1-5; D possibly corresponds to TRBD1 (6 bases). Trimming pared 5 bases from V and 0 bases from J, leaving 8 bases between. This CDR3 has 14 amino acids. Germline CDR1 reads MNHNS; CDR2 reads SASEGT. CDR3 coding DNA: TGTGCCAGCAGTACAGGGAGTAGCAATCAGCCCCAGCATTTT. Amino acid sequence: CASSTGSSNQPQHF.

Turning to this clonotype: A read error may be the cause here, since a much bigger clone is one base away. The rearrangement uses TRBV29-1 and TRBJ1-2; D is unclear. Per the germline V gene, CDR1 is SQVTM and CDR2 is ANQGSEA. The CDR3 runs 15 residues. The CDR3 loop is CSVELLRTANYGCTF. In nucleotides, the CDR3 is TGCAGCGTTGAACTTCTAAGGACTGCTAACTATGGCTGCACCTTC.

In the case of this clonotype: One end of the junction varies from germline; a read error may be responsible. The V and J genes are TRBV6-1 and TRBJ1-5; possibly TRBD1 for D (6 bases). Per the germline V gene, CDR1 is MNHNS and CDR2 is SASEGT. The CDR3 covers 13 residues. The CDR3 DNA reads as TGTGCCTTCCCAGGGGTCGGGAGGTCAGCCCCAGCATTT. Protein product: CAFPGVGRSAPAF.

Only a few counts were recorded for this clonotype. This rearrangement joins TRBV28 to TRBJ2-5; no clear D. The V and J ends lost 1 base and 2 bases respectively, with 8 bases between them. CDR1 is MDHEN, CDR2 SYDVKM, per germline. The CDR3 is 14 amino acids. CDR3: CASSLLGWQETQYF. The CDR3 region has the DNA TGTGCCAGCAGTTTATTGGGGTGGCAAGAGACCCAGTACTTC.

For this clonotype: This may arise from a read error, as a much more abundant clone is one base away. The chain links TRBV6-2 or TRBV6-3 to TRBJ2-1; D not certain. Germline CDR1 reads MNHEY; CDR2 reads SVGEGT. The length of the CDR3 is 13 residues. The CDR3 DNA sequence: TGTGCCAACAGTTGGGCCCGTTGGAATGAGCAGTTCTTC. Protein: CANSWARWNEQFF.

The rearrangement uses TRBV5-6 and TRBJ2-1, with TRBD2 matching over 10 bases. Germline-derived CDR1 and CDR2 are SGHDT and YYEEEE. After removal of 2 bases from V and 8 bases from J, the junction contained 13 bases not matched to a gene. This CDR3 comprises 17 residues. CDR3: CASSFGLAEIAYDEQFF. The DNA for the CDR3 is TGTGCCAGCAGCTTCGGACTAGCGGAGATCGCTTACGATGAGCAGTTCTTC.

This clonotype was seen only a few times. The chain links TRBV7-8 to TRBJ1-1, with D unclear. This CDR3 contains 15 residues. From germline, CDR1 is SGHVS and CDR2 FQNEAQ. V gave up 1 base and J gave up 4 bases, with 13 bases separating them. For the CDR3, the DNA is TGTGCCAGCAGCTTAGAAATCAATCCGACCACTGAAGCTTTCTTT. It translates to CASSLEINPTTEAFF.

This clonotype was counted a few times. One end of the junction fails to match germline, which may point to a read error. The rearrangement joins TRBV4-1 to TRBJ2-7; D is perhaps TRBD2 (5 bases). Germline V gene sequence: CDR1 MGHRA, CDR2 YSYEKL. The CDR3 is 15 amino acids. The CDR3 region has the DNA TGCGCCAGTAGCCAAGAACGGGGTAGGGACTACGAGCAGTACTTC. It yields the protein CASSQERGRDYEQYF.

This clonotype has just a few counts. The chain joins TRBV10-3 to TRBJ2-5; D unclear. CDR3 length: 12 amino acids. Germline CDR1 and CDR2: ENHRY and SYGVKD. The V and J ends lost 2 bases and 5 bases respectively, with 6 bases between them. The CDR3 DNA sequence: TGTGCCATCAGTGAGATTGATGAGACCCAGTACTTC. As protein: CAISEIDETQYF.

This clonotype showed up many times. This sequence joins TRBV6-5 and TRBJ2-5; D is possibly TRBD1 or TRBD2 (5 bases each). Germline values: CDR1 MNHEY, CDR2 SVGAGI. There are 13 residues in the CDR3. V was cut by 2 bases and J by 5 bases, with 9 bases left in between. CDR3 DNA sequence: TGTGCCAGCAGTTACCATGGGGGTGAGACCCAGTACTTC. Amino acid sequence: CASSYHGGETQYF.

The chain couples TRBV30 to TRBJ1-5, with D unclear. The CDR3 contains 14 residues. Germline assignment: CDR1 GTSNPN and CDR2 SVGIG (reference sequence). The V end was cut by 2 bases, the J end by 6 bases, with 14 bases between. CDR3 nucleotides: TGTGCCTGGAGTACTCAACCTGGTCTTCAGCCCCAGCATTTT. Its protein is CAWSTQPGLQPQHF.

This clonotype has only one observation. A much larger clone differs from this one at a single base, so this may be a read error. This chain joins TRBV12-3 or TRBV12-4 and TRBJ2-3, with 10 bases matching TRBD2. There are 15 residues in the CDR3. V gave up 5 bases and J gave up 4 bases; unmatched junction bases: 6. Here the CDR3 reads CASSPQREGPDTQYF. CDR3 in DNA: TGTGCCAGCAGTCCGCAGCGGGAGGGGCCAGATACGCAGTATTTT.

Remarks on this clonotype: This could be a read error, since a much larger clone is one nucleotide away. The chain couples TRBV12-3 or TRBV12-4 to TRBJ2-7, with D perhaps assigned TRBD1 or TRBD2 (5 bases each). Trimming took 9 bases from V and 2 from J, leaving 23 bases between them. The CDR3 totals 16 residues. The CDR3, as DNA: TGTGCCAGAAGTCATCCTGGGACCGGGATGACCTACGAGCAGTACTTC. This codes for CARSHPGTGMTYEQYF.

The V and J genes are TRBV11-2 and TRBJ2-5; tentative D call: TRBD1 (5 bases). V dropped 3 bases and J dropped 5 bases, with 10 bases sitting between them. The CDR3 consists of 13 residues. Germline CDR1 reads SGHAT; CDR2 reads FQNNGV. The CDR3 DNA follows: TGTGCCAGCAGCTTTAGGGGTTGGGAGACCCAGTACTTC. It codes for CASSFRGWETQYF.